Listed here are 14 T cell receptor beta chains from one sample, sequenced in a study of shared clonotypes between healthy human individuals. TCRdb keeps only in-frame clones here, not all; method: immunoSEQ multiplex PCR. Of about 2.1 million clones in the sample, 85% to 95% were seen once. In the naive CD8 group, cells lacked CD45RO and were positively selected for CCR7, so terminally differentiated effector memory CD45RA+ cells were left out. Input material: naive CD8+ T cells from PBMCs. Receptors were obtained from a young man in good health. Some clones in this sample may be carry-over from other donors' samples.

The gene calls are TRBV4-1 and TRBJ2-3, with 11 nucleotides matching TRBD2. Trimming took 3 bases from V and 1 from J; bases not matched to a gene: 12. The CDR3 runs to 19 residues. Germline CDR1 reads MGHRA; CDR2 reads YSYEKL. This CDR3 reads CASSQETSGSLWGTDTQYF. In nucleotides, the CDR3 is TGCGCCAGCAGCCAGGAAACTAGCGGGAGCTTATGGGGCACAGATACGCAGTATTTT.

V is TRBV28 and J is TRBJ1-5, with no clear D. The CDR3 totals 13 residues. Germline CDR1 and CDR2: MDHEN and SYDVKM. Trimming cost V 8 bases and J 6 bases, with 14 bases left between them. CDR3 DNA sequence: TGTGCCAGCCACGACAACCCCACTCAGCCCCAGCATTTT. Translated, it gives CASHDNPTQPQHF.

The chain couples TRBV7-9 to TRBJ1-1; TRBD1 is a possible D gene (5 bases). Germline V gene sequence: CDR1 SEHNR, CDR2 FQNEAQ (reference sequence). V was pared by 0 bases and J by 1 base, with 12 bases between. The CDR3 is 16 residues long. DNA for the CDR3: TGTGCCAGCAGCTTAGCGTGGGGCGGTTCGAACACTGAAGCTTTCTTT. This codes for CASSLAWGGSNTEAFF.

J is TRBJ2-1 and V is TRBV7-8; 10 positions agree with TRBD2. V gave up 2 bases and J gave up 8 bases; unmatched junction bases: 12. The CDR3 is made up of 17 amino acids. The germline V gene has CDR1 SGHVS and CDR2 FQNEAQ. The CDR3 DNA follows: TGTGCCAGCAGCTTACCGCAAGCGCTAGCGGGAGTCTATGAGCAGTTCTTC. It codes for CASSLPQALAGVYEQFF.

The chain uses TRBV28 and TRBJ2-1, with D tentatively TRBD2 (5 bases). CDR1 and CDR2 from the germline V gene are MDHEN and SYDVKM. Trimming pared 10 bases from V and 9 bases from J, leaving 19 bases between. The CDR3 contains 13 residues. In DNA, the CDR3 is TGTGCCACCTCGGTCCTAGCCTATGGTGAGCAGTTCTTC. This gives the protein CATSVLAYGEQFF.

The CDR3 DNA reads as TGTGCCAGCAGCTTAGCTGCGGGAGTTGTAAATGAGCAGTTCTTC. Translated, it gives CASSLAAGVVNEQFF. The chain is built from TRBV7-9 and TRBJ2-1; 7 nucleotides agree with TRBD2. CDR1 is SEHNR and CDR2 is FQNEAQ in the germline V gene (reference sequence). The CDR3 consists of 15 residues. V dropped 0 bases and J dropped 7; count of bases not matched to a gene: 6.

This chain connects TRBV27 to TRBJ2-2; 8 nucleotides line up with TRBD1. In germline, CDR1 is MNHEY, CDR2 SMNVEV (reference sequence). Trimming at V came to 5 bases and at J to 0 bases, leaving 2 bases not matched to a gene. The CDR3 has 15 amino acids. The CDR3 nucleotides are TGTGCCAGCAGTGTCAGGGGGCCGAACACCGGGGAGCTGTTTTTT. Its protein product is CASSVRGPNTGELFF.

V and J are TRBV6-1 and TRBJ2-3; D is possibly TRBD2 (5 bases). Per germline, CDR1 MNHNS and CDR2 SASEGT. V was pared by 7 bases and J by 2 bases, with 13 bases between. The CDR3 runs to 14 residues. The CDR3 is CASKERLNTDTQYF. CDR3 DNA sequence: TGTGCCAGCAAGGAGCGGCTAAACACAGATACGCAGTATTTT.

The chain has TRBV29-1 and TRBJ2-2; the D is unclear. Trimming took 3 bases from V and 7 from J, leaving 6 bases between them. CDR1 and CDR2 from the germline V gene are SQVTM and ANQGSEA. This CDR3 region has 11 residues. The chain's CDR3 is CSVEYNGELFF. The CDR3 bases are TGCAGCGTTGAGTATAACGGGGAGCTGTTTTTT.

The CDR3 here is CSVEGGSGISDYGYTF. The CDR3 DNA reads TGCAGCGTTGAAGGTGGCTCAGGGATAAGTGACTATGGCTACACCTTC. The rearrangement joins TRBV29-1 to TRBJ1-2; D may be TRBD1 (5 bases). Trimming shortened V by 1 base and J by 3 bases, and 18 bases separated the two germline ends. Germline V gene sequence: CDR1 SQVTM, CDR2 ANQGSEA. The CDR3 contains 16 residues.

The chain joins TRBV11-1 to TRBJ2-4; TRBD2 aligns across 10 bases. The CDR3 sequence is 16 residues long. With V trimmed by 1 base and J by 7 bases, 7 bases remained unmatched. The germline gives CDR1 SGHAT, CDR2 FQDESV (reference sequence). Here the CDR3 reads CASSLEREGLGNIQYF. In DNA form, the CDR3 reads TGTGCCAGCAGCTTAGAGCGGGAGGGCCTAGGGAACATTCAGTACTTC.

The chain carries TRBV4-1 and TRBJ2-7; TRBD2 matches 13 bases. The CDR3 contains 16 residues. The ends lost 4 bases at V and 4 bases at J; junction bases unmatched: 7. Germline V gene lookup returns CDR1 MGHRA and CDR2 YSYEKL. The CDR3 region is CASSPSGLAGDYEQYF. CDR3 nucleotides: TGCGCCAGCAGCCCATCCGGACTAGCGGGAGATTACGAGCAGTACTTC.

This rearrangement joins TRBV2 to TRBJ2-1; 9 bases are shared with TRBD2. Trimming removed 7 bases from V and 8 bases from J; junction bases left unmatched: 18. CDR3 length: 17 residues. Germline lookup yields CDR1 SNHLY and CDR2 FYNNEI. CDR3 in DNA: TGTGCCAGCACCCCGAGGTATATGCGGGAGGGCTGGGATGAGCAGTTCTTC. Translating gives CASTPRYMREGWDEQFF.

This sequence joins TRBV11-1 and TRBJ2-3; 11 bases line up with TRBD2. With V trimmed by 4 bases and J by 3 bases, 12 bases remained unmatched. The CDR3 totals 18 residues. Germline values: CDR1 SGHAT, CDR2 FQDESV (reference sequence). The CDR3 DNA reads TGTGCCAGCAGCTCGGCCAGGACTAGCGGGTACGCGACAGATACGCAGTATTTT. Translation gives CASSSARTSGYATDTQYF.